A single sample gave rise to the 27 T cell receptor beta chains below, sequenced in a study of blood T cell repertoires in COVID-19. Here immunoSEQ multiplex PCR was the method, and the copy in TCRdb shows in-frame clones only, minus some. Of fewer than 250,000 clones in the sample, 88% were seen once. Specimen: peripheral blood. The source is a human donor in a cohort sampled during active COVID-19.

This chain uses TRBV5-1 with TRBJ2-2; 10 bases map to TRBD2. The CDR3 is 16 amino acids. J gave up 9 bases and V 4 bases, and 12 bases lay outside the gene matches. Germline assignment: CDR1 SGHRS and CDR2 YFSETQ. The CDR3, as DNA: TGCGCCAGCAGCCCGGCTAGCGGGAGTATCGCCTGGGAGCTGTTTTTT. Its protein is CASSPASGSIAWELFF.

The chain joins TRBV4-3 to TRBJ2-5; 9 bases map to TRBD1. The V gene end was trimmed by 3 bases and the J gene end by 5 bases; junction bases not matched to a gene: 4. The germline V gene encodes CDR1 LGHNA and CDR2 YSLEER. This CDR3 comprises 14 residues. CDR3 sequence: CASSHSGTGETQYF. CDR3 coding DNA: TGCGCCAGCAGCCATTCCGGGACAGGGGAGACCCAGTACTTC.

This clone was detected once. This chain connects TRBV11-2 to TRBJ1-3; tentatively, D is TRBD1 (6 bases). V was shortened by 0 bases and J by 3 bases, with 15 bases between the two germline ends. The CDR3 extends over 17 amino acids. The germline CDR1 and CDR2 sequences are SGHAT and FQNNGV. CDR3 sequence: CASSLDLLGAGGNTIYF. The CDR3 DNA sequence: TGTGCCAGCAGCTTAGATCTCTTGGGGGCAGGTGGAAACACCATATATTTT.

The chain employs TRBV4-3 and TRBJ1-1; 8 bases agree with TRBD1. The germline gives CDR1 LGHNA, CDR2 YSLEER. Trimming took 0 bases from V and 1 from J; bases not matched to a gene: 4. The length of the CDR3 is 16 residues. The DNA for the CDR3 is TGCGCCAGCAGCCAAGAGAGGACAGGGAGGAACACTGAAGCTTTCTTT. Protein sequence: CASSQERTGRNTEAFF.

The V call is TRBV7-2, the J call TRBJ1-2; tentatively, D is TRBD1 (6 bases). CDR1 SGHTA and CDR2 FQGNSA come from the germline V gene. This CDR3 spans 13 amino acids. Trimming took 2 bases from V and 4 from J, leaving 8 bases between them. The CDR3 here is CASSLQGSYGYTF. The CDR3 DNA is TGTGCCAGCAGCTTACAGGGGAGCTATGGCTACACCTTC.

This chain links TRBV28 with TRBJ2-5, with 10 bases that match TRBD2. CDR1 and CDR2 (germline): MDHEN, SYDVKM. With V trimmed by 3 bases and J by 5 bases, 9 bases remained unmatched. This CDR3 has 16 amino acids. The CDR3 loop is CASSFGLAGVPETQYF. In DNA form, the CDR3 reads TGTGCCAGCAGTTTCGGTCTAGCGGGAGTTCCGGAGACCCAGTACTTC.

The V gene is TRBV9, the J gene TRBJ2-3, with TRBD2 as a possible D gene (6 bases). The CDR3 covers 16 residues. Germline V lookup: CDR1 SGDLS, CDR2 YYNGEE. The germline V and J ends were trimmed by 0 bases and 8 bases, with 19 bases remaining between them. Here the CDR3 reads CASSVVEGGRLGTQYF. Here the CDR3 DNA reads TGTGCCAGCAGCGTAGTAGAGGGAGGCCGGTTGGGTACGCAGTATTTT.

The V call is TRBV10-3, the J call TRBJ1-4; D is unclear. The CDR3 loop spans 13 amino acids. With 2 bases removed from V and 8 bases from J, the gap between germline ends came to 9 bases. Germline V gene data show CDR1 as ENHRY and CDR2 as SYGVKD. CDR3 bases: TGTGCCATCAGTGAGGACGGGAAGGAAAAACTGTTTTTT. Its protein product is CAISEDGKEKLFF.

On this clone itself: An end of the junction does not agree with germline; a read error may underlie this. The CDR3 DNA reads TGTGCCAGTAGTACCACGGGGGGACTCTTATTGAACTTC. As protein: CASSTTGGLLLNF. The chain employs TRBV19 and TRBJ2-5; 7 nucleotides line up with TRBD2. Germline V lookup: CDR1 LNHDA, CDR2 SQIVND (reference sequence). The length of the CDR3 is 13 residues.

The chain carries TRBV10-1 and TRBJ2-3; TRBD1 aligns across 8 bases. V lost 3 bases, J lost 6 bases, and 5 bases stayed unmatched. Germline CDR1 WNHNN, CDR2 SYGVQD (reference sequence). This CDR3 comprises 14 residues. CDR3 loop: CASSDPGGRDTQYF. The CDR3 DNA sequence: TGCGCCAGCAGTGATCCAGGGGGCAGGGATACGCAGTATTTT.

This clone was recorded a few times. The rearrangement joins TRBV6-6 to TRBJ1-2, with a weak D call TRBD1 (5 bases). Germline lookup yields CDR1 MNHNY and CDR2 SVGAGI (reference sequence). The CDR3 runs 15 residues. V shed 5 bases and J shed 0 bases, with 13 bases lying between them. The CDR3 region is CASSGQSTSNYGYTF. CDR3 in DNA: TGTGCCAGCAGTGGACAATCGACTTCTAACTATGGCTACACCTTC.

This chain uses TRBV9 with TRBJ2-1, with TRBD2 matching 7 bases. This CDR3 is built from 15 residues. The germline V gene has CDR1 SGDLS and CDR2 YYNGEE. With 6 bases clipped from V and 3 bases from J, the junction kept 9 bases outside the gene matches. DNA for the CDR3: TGTGCCAGCACCTACGGGGGGAAGGGCTACAATGAGCAGTTCTTC. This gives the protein CASTYGGKGYNEQFF.

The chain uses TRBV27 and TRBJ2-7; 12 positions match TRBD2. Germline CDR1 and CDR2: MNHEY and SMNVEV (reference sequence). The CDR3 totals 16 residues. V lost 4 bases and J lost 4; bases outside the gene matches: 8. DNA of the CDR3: TGTGCCAGCAGTTACCATACTAGCGGGGGGAAATACGAGCAGTACTTC. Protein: CASSYHTSGGKYEQYF.

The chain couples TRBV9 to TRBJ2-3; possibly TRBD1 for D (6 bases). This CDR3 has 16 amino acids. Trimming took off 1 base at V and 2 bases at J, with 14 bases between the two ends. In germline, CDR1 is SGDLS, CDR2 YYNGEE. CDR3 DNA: TGTGCCAGCAGCGTAAGCACAGGGCAGTTCACAGATACGCAGTATTTT. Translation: CASSVSTGQFTDTQYF.

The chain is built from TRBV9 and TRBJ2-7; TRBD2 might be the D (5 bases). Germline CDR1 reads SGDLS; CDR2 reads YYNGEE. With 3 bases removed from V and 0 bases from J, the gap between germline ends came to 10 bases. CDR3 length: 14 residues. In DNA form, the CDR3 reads TGTGCCAGCAGCGAGGGAGACTACTCCTACGAGCAGTACTTC. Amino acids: CASSEGDYSYEQYF.

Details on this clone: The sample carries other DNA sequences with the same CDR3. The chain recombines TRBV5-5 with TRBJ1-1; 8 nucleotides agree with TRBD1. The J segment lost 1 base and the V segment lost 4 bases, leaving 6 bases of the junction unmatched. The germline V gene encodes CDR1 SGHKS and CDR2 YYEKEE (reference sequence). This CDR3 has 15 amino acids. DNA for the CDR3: TGTGCCAGCAGCACTGCCGGGACAGGGAACACTGAAGCTTTCTTT. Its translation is CASSTAGTGNTEAFF.

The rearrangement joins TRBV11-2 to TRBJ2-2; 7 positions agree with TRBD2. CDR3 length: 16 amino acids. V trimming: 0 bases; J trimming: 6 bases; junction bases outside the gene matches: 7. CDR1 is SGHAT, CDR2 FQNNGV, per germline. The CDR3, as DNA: TGTGCCAGCAGCTTAGAGGCGGGAGTGACGGCCGGGGAGCTGTTTTTT. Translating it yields CASSLEAGVTAGELFF.

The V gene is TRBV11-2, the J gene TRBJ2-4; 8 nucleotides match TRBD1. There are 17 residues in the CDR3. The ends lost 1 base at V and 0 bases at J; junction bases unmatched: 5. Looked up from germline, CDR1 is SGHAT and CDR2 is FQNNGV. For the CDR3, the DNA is TGTGCCAGCAGCTTAGCAGGGGGCGCCGGAGCCAAAAACATTCAGTACTTC. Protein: CASSLAGGAGAKNIQYF.

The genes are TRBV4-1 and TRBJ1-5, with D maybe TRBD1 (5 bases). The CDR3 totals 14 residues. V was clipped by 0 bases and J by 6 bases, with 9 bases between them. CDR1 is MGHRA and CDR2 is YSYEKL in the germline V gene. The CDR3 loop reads CASSQETVPQPQHF. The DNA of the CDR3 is TGCGCCAGCAGCCAAGAGACAGTCCCTCAGCCCCAGCATTTT.

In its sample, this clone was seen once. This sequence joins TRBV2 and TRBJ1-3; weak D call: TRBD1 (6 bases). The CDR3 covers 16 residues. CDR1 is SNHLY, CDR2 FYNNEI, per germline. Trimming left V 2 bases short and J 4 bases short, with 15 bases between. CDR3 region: CASSESQGRRGNTIYF. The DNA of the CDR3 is TGTGCCAGCAGTGAAAGCCAGGGGCGTAGAGGAAACACCATATATTTT.

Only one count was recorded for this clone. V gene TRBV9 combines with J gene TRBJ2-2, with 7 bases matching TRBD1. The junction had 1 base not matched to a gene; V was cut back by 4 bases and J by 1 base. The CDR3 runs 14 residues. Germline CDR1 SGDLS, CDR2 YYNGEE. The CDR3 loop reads CASSNRGNTGELFF. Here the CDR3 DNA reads TGTGCCAGCAGCAACAGGGGGAACACCGGGGAGCTGTTTTTT.

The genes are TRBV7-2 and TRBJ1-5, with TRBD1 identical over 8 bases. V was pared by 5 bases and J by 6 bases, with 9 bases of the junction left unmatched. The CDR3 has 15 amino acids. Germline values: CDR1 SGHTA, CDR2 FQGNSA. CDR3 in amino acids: CASSQGAGKGQPQHF. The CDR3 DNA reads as TGTGCCAGCAGCCAGGGGGCAGGGAAGGGTCAGCCCCAGCATTTT. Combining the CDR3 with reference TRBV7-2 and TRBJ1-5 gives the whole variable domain GAGVSQSPSNKVTEKGKDVELRCDPISGHTALYWYRQSLGQGLEFLIYFQGNSAPDKSGLPSDRFSAERTGGSVSTLTIQRTQQEDSAVYLCASSQGAGKGQPQHFGDGTRLSIL.

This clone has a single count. In nucleotides, the CDR3 is TGTGCCAGCAGCAAAAAAGGACAGGGGACCGAGCAGTACTTC. This codes for CASSKKGQGTEQYF. The chain links TRBV21-1 to TRBJ2-7; no DNA check was done on the table's D call, TRBD1. TRBV21-1 is termed a pseudogene. The CDR3 is 14 residues long.

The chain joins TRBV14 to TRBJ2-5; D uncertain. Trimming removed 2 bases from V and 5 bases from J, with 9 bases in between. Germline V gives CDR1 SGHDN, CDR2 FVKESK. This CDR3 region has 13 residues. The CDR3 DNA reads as TGTGCCAGCAGCCAACTCCCCCCGGAGACCCAGTACTTC. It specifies CASSQLPPETQYF.

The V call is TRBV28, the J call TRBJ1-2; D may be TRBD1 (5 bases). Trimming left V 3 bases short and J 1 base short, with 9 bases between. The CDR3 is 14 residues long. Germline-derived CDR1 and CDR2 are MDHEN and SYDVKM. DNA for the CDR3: TGTGCCAGCAGTTTTCAGGGTCTTAACTATGGCTACACCTTC. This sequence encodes CASSFQGLNYGYTF.

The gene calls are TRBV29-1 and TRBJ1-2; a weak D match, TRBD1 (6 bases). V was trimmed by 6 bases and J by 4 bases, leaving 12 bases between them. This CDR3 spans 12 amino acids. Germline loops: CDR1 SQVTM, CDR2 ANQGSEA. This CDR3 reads CSVSTGFYGYTF. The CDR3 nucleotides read TGCAGCGTATCGACAGGTTTCTATGGCTACACCTTC.

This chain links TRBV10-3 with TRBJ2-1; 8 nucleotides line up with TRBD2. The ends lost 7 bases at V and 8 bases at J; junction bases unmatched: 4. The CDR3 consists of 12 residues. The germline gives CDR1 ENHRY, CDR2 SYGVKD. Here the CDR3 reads CAITDGRDEQFF. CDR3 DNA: TGTGCCATCACTGACGGGAGGGATGAGCAGTTCTTC.